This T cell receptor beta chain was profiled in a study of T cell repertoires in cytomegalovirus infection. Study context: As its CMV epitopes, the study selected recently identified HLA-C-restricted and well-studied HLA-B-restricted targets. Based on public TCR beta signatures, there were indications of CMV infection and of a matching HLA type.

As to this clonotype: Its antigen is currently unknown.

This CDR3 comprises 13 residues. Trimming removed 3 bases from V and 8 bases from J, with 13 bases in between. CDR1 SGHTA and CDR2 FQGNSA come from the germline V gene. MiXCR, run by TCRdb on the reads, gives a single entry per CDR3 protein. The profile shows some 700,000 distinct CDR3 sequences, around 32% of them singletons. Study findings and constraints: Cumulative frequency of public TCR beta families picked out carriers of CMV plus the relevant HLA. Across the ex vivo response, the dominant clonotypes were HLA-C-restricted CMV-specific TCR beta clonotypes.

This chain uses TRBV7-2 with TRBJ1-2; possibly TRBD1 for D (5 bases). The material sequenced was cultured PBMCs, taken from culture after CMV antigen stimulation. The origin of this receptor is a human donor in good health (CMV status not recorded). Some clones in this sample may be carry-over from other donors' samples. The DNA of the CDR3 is TGTGCCAGCAGCTTCGACAGAGTCTACGGCTACACCTTC. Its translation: CASSFDRVYGYTF.